The 8 T cell receptor beta chains below all came from one sample that was sequenced in a study of regulatory T cells in long-lasting Graves disease. Sequencing libraries for TCR beta were prepared with iRepertoire HTBI primers and Arm-PCR of CDR3 regions. TCRdb reprocessed the multiplex PCR reads via MiXCR and lists one record per CDR3 protein. The sample records over 500,000 distinct CDR3 sequences, 15% to 20% being singletons. Time point noted: newly diagnosed GD, antithyroid drugs for less than 3 months. After RNA was extracted from PBMCs, the TCR library was made from it. This same sample was also part of a study on T cells in Graves' hyperthyroidism and ophthalmopathy.

The sample here was peripheral blood mononuclear cells (PBMCs), taken at new diagnosis, from a patient treated with antithyroid drugs. The origin of the receptors is a woman aged 25 to 39 with Graves disease.

This clonotype was recorded at least ten times. This rearrangement joins TRBV12-3 or TRBV12-4 to TRBJ2-1; 14 positions match TRBD2. V gave up 5 bases and J gave up 2 bases; unmatched junction bases: 17. The length of the CDR3 is 21 residues. The CDR3 sequence is CASSSPTKTSGRANAYNEQFF. CDR3 DNA sequence: TGTGCCAGCAGTAGTCCGACCAAGACTAGCGGGAGGGCCAACGCCTACAATGAGCAGTTCTTC.

Concerning this clonotype itself: This sequence is one base from a far larger clone and is likely a read error. The rearrangement links TRBV6-5 to TRBJ2-7; no firm D call. CDR1 is MNHEY, CDR2 SVGAGI, per germline. This CDR3 comprises 12 residues. The CDR3 DNA sequence: TGTGCCGGCAGTTACTCGATCTACGAGCAGTACTTC. Translation: CAGSYSIYEQYF.

This clonotype showed up many times. The V and J genes are TRBV2 and TRBJ2-3; D gene unclear. This CDR3 spans 11 amino acids. Trimming removed 2 bases at V and 5 bases at J, with 2 bases between. The V gene's germline CDR1 is SNHLY and CDR2 FYNNEI. The CDR3 region is CASSEKDTQYF. CDR3 in DNA: TGTGCCAGCAGTGAAAAAGATACGCAGTATTTT.

V and J are TRBV5-4 and TRBJ2-3; D uncertain. Trimming took 1 base from V and 1 from J, leaving 13 bases between them. Per the germline V gene, CDR1 is SGHNT and CDR2 is YYREEE (reference sequence). CDR3 length: 16 residues. In nucleotides, the CDR3 is TGTGCCAGCAGCTTGATAGGGCTGGTTCGCACAGATACGCAGTATTTT. Amino acids: CASSLIGLVRTDTQYF.

In the case of this clonotype: A much larger clone is a single base away; this may be a read error. The rearrangement joins TRBV29-1 to TRBJ1-2; D is undetermined. The germline CDR1 and CDR2 sequences are SQVTM and ANQGSEA. The CDR3 consists of 12 residues. V dropped 0 bases and J dropped 11 bases, with 13 bases sitting between them. The CDR3 DNA follows: TGCAGCGTTGAAGATCCCGGAAGAAGATACACCTTC. This translates into CSVEDPGRRYTF.

V and J are TRBV18 and TRBJ1-1, with D possibly TRBD1 on 6 matching bases. This CDR3 comprises 15 residues. Germline CDR1 and CDR2: KGHSH and LQKENI. V was clipped by 6 bases and J by 0 bases, with 14 bases between them. This chain's CDR3 is CASSPRGGVNTEAFF. In DNA form, the CDR3 reads TGTGCCAGCTCGCCGAGGGGGGGAGTGAACACTGAAGCTTTCTTT.

This clonotype was seen at least ten times. This chain joins TRBV5-1 and TRBJ2-1; 10 nucleotides match TRBD2. The V and J ends lost 2 bases and 9 bases, in that order; junction bases with no gene match: 5. The CDR3 extends over 14 amino acids. CDR1 and CDR2 (germline): SGHRS, YFSETQ. CDR3 DNA sequence: TGCGCCAGCAGCTTAAGCGGGAGGGCCGTTGAGCAGTTCTTC. Its translation is CASSLSGRAVEQFF.

This clonotype was seen more than once but under ten times. The J gene is TRBJ2-7, the V gene TRBV7-9, with D possibly TRBD1 on 6 matching bases. The CDR3 is made up of 15 amino acids. Looked up from germline, CDR1 is SEHNR and CDR2 is FQNEAQ (reference sequence). Trimming took off 2 bases at V and 4 bases at J, with 15 bases between the two ends. CDR3 amino acids: CASSLRGGVEYEQYF. In nucleotides, the CDR3 is TGTGCCAGCAGCTTACGAGGGGGTGTTGAATACGAGCAGTACTTC.